This T cell receptor (beta chain) was sequenced in a study of blood T cell repertoires in COVID-19. Whole-study context: Some COVID-19 samples were acute and others convalescent; all came from the United States, Italy and Spain.

Authors' methods: Amplification with reference gene primers provided the estimates of nucleated cell counts. The assay was immunoSEQ multiplex PCR, and TCRdb's table has in-frame clones only and misses some. From that table come the V and J calls and clone size; the DNA was used to work out D and trimming. The sample lists fewer than 200,000 clones; under 90% were seen once. The study assigned cohorts using participant-reported clinical history. Recovery meant two consecutive negative NP/OP PCR tests, professional clearance, or resolved symptoms. Germline trimming cut 4 bases from V and 2 bases from J; bases unmatched to any gene: 6. The length of the CDR3 is 16 residues. Germline CDR1 is LNHDA and CDR2 is SQIVND (reference sequence).

The gene calls are TRBV19 and TRBJ2-3; 10 nucleotides line up with TRBD2. The receptor was derived from a man between 45 and 60 years old who had recovered from COVID-19. The material sequenced was PBMCs or T cells enriched from blood (not recorded which). This chain's CDR3 is CASSTLAGANTDTQYF. CDR3 bases: TGTGCCAGTAGTACCCTAGCGGGGGCCAACACAGATACGCAGTATTTT.